This section outlines one TCR beta chain sequence together with its context. What it binds is unknown. The data are from a study of shared clonotypes between healthy human individuals. CDR3 length: 10 amino acids. From germline, CDR1 is MGHRA and CDR2 YSYEKL. V was clipped by 1 base and J by 13 bases, with 7 bases between them. Study-wide results and caveats: Sequencing depth was a factor that was expected to affect clonotype sharing among donors. Represented genetic and exposure-history diversity was restricted by having few donors. In this cohort, only blood was sampled, and tissue repertoires likely differ.

Produced via immunoSEQ multiplex PCR; TCRdb's table is partial and in-frame only. The data contain about 2.4 million clones, under 95% of them singletons. The origin of this receptor is a man in his late teens or twenties in good health. Some clones in this sample may be carry-over from other donors' samples. J is TRBJ1-1 and V is TRBV4-1; the D is unclear. Sequenced sample: naive CD4+ T cells from PBMCs. Specified subset: CD45RA+ positively selected. CDR3 DNA sequence: TGCGCCAGCAGCCAAGCAAGGTTTTTCTTT. This codes for CASSQARFFF.